The 19 T cell receptor beta chains below all came from one sample that was sequenced in a study of T-cell memory formation after mild COVID-19. TCRdb itself ran the 5' RACE reads through MiXCR, one entry per CDR3 protein. The sample contains roughly 89,000 distinct CDR3 sequences, roughly an eighth of which appear only once. Sequences were obtained from PBMCs or a T cell subset sorted from them (not recorded which). All receptors derive from an adult woman who had mild COVID-19 (a few samples of this study predate the infection). Cell type and time point are not known.

In its sample, this clonotype was seen a few times. This chain joins TRBV4-1 and TRBJ2-7; D may be TRBD1 (5 bases). The CDR3 covers 16 residues. The germline V and J ends were trimmed by 4 bases and 3 bases, with 19 bases remaining between them. Per germline, CDR1 MGHRA and CDR2 YSYEKL. The CDR3 spells CASSLGARALGYEQYF. CDR3 sequence (DNA): TGCGCCAGCAGCCTTGGGGCCCGGGCTCTAGGCTACGAGCAGTACTTC.

V usage is TRBV6-2 or TRBV6-3 and J usage is TRBJ2-2; D remains ambiguous. This CDR3 has 14 amino acids. V lost 6 bases and J lost 3, with 11 bases in between. The germline V gene has CDR1 MNHEY and CDR2 SVGEGT. CDR3 residues: CASRQPSDTGELFF. The CDR3 DNA follows: TGTGCCAGCAGGCAGCCCTCGGACACCGGGGAGCTGTTTTTT.

CDR3 DNA sequence: TGTGCCAGCAGTGCCCTAGCGGTCCTAAGGGATGAGCAGTTCTTC. This sequence encodes CASSALAVLRDEQFF. This sequence joins TRBV6-1 and TRBJ2-1; 7 nucleotides line up with TRBD2. The length of the CDR3 is 15 residues. Germline CDR1 reads MNHNS; CDR2 reads SASEGT. V lost 4 bases and J lost 8; bases outside the gene matches: 11.

Ten or more counts support this clonotype. The CDR3, as DNA: TGTGCCAGCAGTCTTAGCGGGTTAGACAATGAGCAGTTCTTC. It is translated as CASSLSGLDNEQFF. The chain recombines TRBV12-3 or TRBV12-4 with TRBJ2-1, with 7 bases aligning to TRBD2. The V and J ends lost 5 bases and 5 bases, in that order; junction bases with no gene match: 6. The CDR3 has 14 residues.

This clonotype was seen a few times. The chain recombines TRBV6-1 with TRBJ2-7, with D tentatively TRBD1 or TRBD2 (5 bases each). CDR3 length: 17 residues. Per germline, CDR1 MNHNS and CDR2 SASEGT. Trimming removed 6 bases at V and 1 base at J, with 22 bases between. The CDR3, as DNA: TGTGCCAGCAGGGGTTTTGCGGGTCTCCACAGGTCCTACGAGCAGTACTTC. This translates into CASRGFAGLHRSYEQYF.

The gene calls are TRBV6-1 and TRBJ1-5, with D possibly being TRBD1 (5 bases). Germline V CDR1 and CDR2: MNHNS, SASEGT. V lost 3 bases, J lost 5 bases, and 14 bases lay in between. The length of the CDR3 is 15 residues. CDR3 nucleotide sequence: TGTGCCAGCAGTGACACCGGGCGGGGGTATCAGCCCCAGCATTTT. It translates to CASSDTGRGYQPQHF.

The chain couples TRBV7-8 to TRBJ2-6; D is unclear. This CDR3 spans 19 amino acids. Trimming removed 1 base from V and 1 base from J, with 17 bases in between. Germline CDR1 reads SGHVS; CDR2 reads FQNEAQ. The DNA of the CDR3 is TGTGCCAGCAGCTTAGGGTTTGTAGTACAAAGATCTGGGGCCAACGTCCTGACTTTC. It codes for CASSLGFVVQRSGANVLTF.

There are many counts of this clonotype. The chain has TRBV12-3 or TRBV12-4 and TRBJ2-7, with D tentatively TRBD1 or TRBD2 (5 bases each). V was shortened by 5 bases and J by 4 bases, with 18 bases between the two germline ends. The CDR3 length is 15 residues. The CDR3 nucleotides read TGTGCCAGCAGTGGCTTTGTGGGACCCTGGTACGAGCAGTACTTC. This sequence encodes CASSGFVGPWYEQYF.

This clonotype was seen a few times. The chain joins TRBV4-1 to TRBJ2-3; TRBD2 agrees at 10 bases. V was pared by 2 bases and J by 4 bases, with 6 bases of the junction left unmatched. This CDR3 is 16 amino acids long. CDR1 is MGHRA and CDR2 is YSYEKL in the germline V gene. The CDR3 coding sequence is TGCGCCAGCAGCCAACCGACTAGCGGGTGGGCAGATACGCAGTATTTT. It specifies CASSQPTSGWADTQYF.

The chain joins TRBV20-1 to TRBJ2-3; 7 bases fit TRBD1. The trim removed 1 base at V and 1 base at J, leaving 14 bases unmatched. The germline V gene has CDR1 DFQATT and CDR2 SNEGSKA (reference sequence). The CDR3 is 18 residues long. The CDR3 loop reads CSARVVPGQLRGTDTQYF. In nucleotides, the CDR3 is TGCAGTGCTAGAGTCGTCCCGGGACAGTTGAGGGGCACAGATACGCAGTATTTT.

This chain links TRBV29-1 with TRBJ2-7; no firm D call. V lost 7 bases to trimming and J lost 3 bases, with 19 bases between them. The CDR3 has 14 amino acids. Germline V lookup: CDR1 SQVTM, CDR2 ANQGSEA. CDR3: CSAMFKGKSYEQYF. The CDR3 DNA is TGCAGCGCTATGTTTAAGGGCAAGAGCTACGAGCAGTACTTC.

The chain links TRBV4-3 to TRBJ2-1; 9 bases fit TRBD2. This CDR3 spans 17 amino acids. CDR1 is LGHNA and CDR2 is YSLEER in the germline V gene. The ends lost 0 bases at V and 8 bases at J; junction bases unmatched: 11. CDR3 coding DNA: TGCGCCAGCAGCCAAGATTGGTCTGCTAGCGGGATATATGAGCAGTTCTTC. Amino acids: CASSQDWSASGIYEQFF.

This clonotype turned up a few times. The chain links TRBV9 to TRBJ2-7; 9 bases are shared with TRBD1. The CDR3 covers 16 residues. Germline CDR1 and CDR2: SGDLS and YYNGEE. V was pared by 1 base and J by 4 bases, with 9 bases of the junction left unmatched. CDR3 protein: CASSVRGGTGRYEQYF. The CDR3 nucleotides read TGTGCCAGCAGCGTACGAGGTGGGACAGGGCGTTACGAGCAGTACTTC. Drawing the rest from reference TRBV9 and TRBJ2-7, the complete variable domain is DSGVTQTPKHLITATGQRVTLRCSPRSGDLSVYWYQQSLDQGLQFLIQYYNGEERAKGNILERFSAQQFPDLHSELNLSSLELGDSALYFCASSVRGGTGRYEQYFGPGTRLTVT.

The chain joins TRBV5-1 to TRBJ2-5; 15 bases map to TRBD2. J was trimmed by 2 bases and V by 2 bases; bases with no gene match: 7. The CDR3 has 18 amino acids. The germline CDR1 and CDR2 sequences are SGHRS and YFSETQ. The CDR3 DNA follows: TGCGCCAGCAGCTTCGGGACTAGCGGGGGGCCTACACAAGAGACCCAGTACTTC. Translating gives CASSFGTSGGPTQETQYF.

The J gene is TRBJ1-2, the V gene TRBV7-9; no clear D. The germline V gene has CDR1 SEHNR and CDR2 FQNEAQ (reference sequence). Trimming stripped 1 base from V and 4 bases from J, with 13 bases between. This CDR3 has 15 residues. In nucleotides, the CDR3 is TGTGCCAGCAGCTTAGGGGCCCGTTCCCCCTATGGCTACACCTTC. Its protein is CASSLGARSPYGYTF.

V gene TRBV27 combines with J gene TRBJ1-1; the D is unclear. This CDR3 spans 13 amino acids. Germline V CDR1 and CDR2: MNHEY, SMNVEV (reference sequence). V was trimmed by 5 bases and J by 3 bases, leaving 10 bases between them. The DNA of the CDR3 is TGTGCCAGCAGTCTCATCCGGTACACTGAAGCTTTCTTT. It is translated as CASSLIRYTEAFF.

This clonotype was observed at least ten times. The chain uses TRBV7-3 and TRBJ2-1; D is unclear. The CDR3 is made up of 15 amino acids. The germline CDR1 and CDR2 sequences are SGHTA and FQGTGA. Trimming shortened V by 5 bases and J by 0 bases, and 11 bases separated the two germline ends. The DNA of the CDR3 is TGTGCCAGCAGCCCGATGTTAAGCTCCTACAATGAGCAGTTCTTC. Protein sequence: CASSPMLSSYNEQFF.

This clonotype came up a few times. The chain links TRBV29-1 to TRBJ2-7; no firm D call. V shed 0 bases and J shed 4 bases, with 4 bases lying between them. The CDR3 length is 11 residues. Germline V gives CDR1 SQVTM, CDR2 ANQGSEA. The CDR3 nucleotides are TGCAGCGTTGAAGAGGGTTACGAGCAGTACTTC. It translates to CSVEEGYEQYF.

This clonotype appeared a few times. The chain uses TRBV12-3 or TRBV12-4 and TRBJ2-4, with D possibly matching TRBD1 (6 bases). Trimming cost V 7 bases and J 3 bases, with 16 bases left between them. The CDR3 is made up of 15 amino acids. The CDR3 spells CASTLTGFGKNIQYF. DNA for the CDR3: TGTGCCAGCACCTTAACAGGGTTCGGCAAAAACATTCAGTACTTC.